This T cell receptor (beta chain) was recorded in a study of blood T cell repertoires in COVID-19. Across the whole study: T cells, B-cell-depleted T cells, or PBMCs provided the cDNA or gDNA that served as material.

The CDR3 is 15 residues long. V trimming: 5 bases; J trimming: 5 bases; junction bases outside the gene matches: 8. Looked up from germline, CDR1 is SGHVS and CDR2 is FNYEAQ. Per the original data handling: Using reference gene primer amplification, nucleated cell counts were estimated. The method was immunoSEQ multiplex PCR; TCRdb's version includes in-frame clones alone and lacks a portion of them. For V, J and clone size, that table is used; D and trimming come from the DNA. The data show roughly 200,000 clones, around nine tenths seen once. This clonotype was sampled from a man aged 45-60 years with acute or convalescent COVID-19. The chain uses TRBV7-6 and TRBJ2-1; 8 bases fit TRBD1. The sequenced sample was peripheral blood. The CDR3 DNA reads TGTGCCAGCAGCCCGAGACAGGGGACCCACAATGAGCAGTTCTTC. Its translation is CASSPRQGTHNEQFF. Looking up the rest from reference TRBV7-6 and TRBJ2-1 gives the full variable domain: GAGVSQSPRYKVTKRGQDVALRCDPISGHVSLYWYRQALGQGPEFLTYFNYEAQQDKSGLPNDRFSAERPEGSISTLTIQRTEQRDSAMYRCASSPRQGTHNEQFFGPGTRLTVL.